This is a list of T cell receptor beta chains from one sample in a study of blood T cells in healthy people across ages. Each CDR3 protein gets one entry after TCRdb re-called the 5' RACE reads with MiXCR. The sample shows 1.8 million or so distinct CDR3 sequences, roughly two fifths of them seen only once. The sequenced sample consisted of blood. These TCRs come from a human donor in good health. Each CDR3 is given with its conserved first and last residue. A D gene is named only where the DNA matches it firmly.

D gene: -; V gene: TRBV6-2/TRBV6-3; CDR3 protein: CASSYPTGLGLYEQYF
D gene: TRBD1; V gene: TRBV6-2/TRBV6-3; CDR3 protein: CASSYGTGITEAFF
D gene: -; V gene: TRBV9; CDR3 protein: CASSVGTLDGYTF
D gene: -; V gene: TRBV20-1; CDR3 protein: CSALYVRRDTQYF
D gene: -; V gene: TRBV20-1; CDR3 protein: CSARGPGYAYEQYF
D gene: -; V gene: TRBV27; CDR3 protein: CASSSIPGETSYEQYF
D gene: -; V gene: TRBV12-3/TRBV12-4; CDR3 protein: CASTRAGITYEQYF
D gene: -; V gene: TRBV20-1; CDR3 protein: CSARRGGTNEKLFF
D gene: TRBD1; V gene: TRBV7-2; CDR3 protein: CASRGTGGTDTQYF
D gene: -; V gene: TRBV7-2; CDR3 protein: CASSPGPQGLLHF
D gene: -; V gene: TRBV2; CDR3 protein: CASRPVRDPGQPQHF
D gene: -; V gene: TRBV7-3; CDR3 protein: CASSPLGGPSYNEQFF
D gene: -; V gene: TRBV5-1; CDR3 protein: CASRLGAVETQYF
D gene: -; V gene: TRBV20-1; CDR3 protein: CSASPQISNQPQHF
D gene: -; V gene: TRBV11-1; CDR3 protein: CASSPRPGRDNSPLHF
D gene: TRBD2; V gene: TRBV5-5; CDR3 protein: CASSYPTGLAKETQFF
D gene: -; V gene: TRBV29-1; CDR3 protein: CSVDDKGESGANVLTF
D gene: TRBD1; V gene: TRBV6-2/TRBV6-3; CDR3 protein: CASTGQGAFEGANVLTF
D gene: -; V gene: TRBV9; CDR3 protein: CASSVGSLNYGYTF
D gene: -; V gene: TRBV6-5; CDR3 protein: CASSYSGTPNLYGYTF
D gene: -; V gene: TRBV7-3; CDR3 protein: CASSSLGTSEQYF
D gene: -; V gene: TRBV28; CDR3 protein: CVSSLSGEEEQYF
D gene: TRBD1; V gene: TRBV7-9; CDR3 protein: CASSPNRQGGNEQFF
D gene: TRBD1; V gene: TRBV13; CDR3 protein: CASSLAQGALSYNEQFF
D gene: TRBD1; V gene: TRBV18; CDR3 protein: CASSPPIRDSSYEQYF
D gene: -; V gene: TRBV5-1; CDR3 protein: CASSSVWAAETLPSNTEAFF
D gene: TRBD1; V gene: TRBV5-1; CDR3 protein: CASSSGQGAPNEQFF
D gene: TRBD1; V gene: TRBV10-3; CDR3 protein: CAISGRDSDNEQFF
D gene: -; V gene: TRBV20-1; CDR3 protein: CSANRDIYNEQFF
D gene: -; V gene: TRBV12-3/TRBV12-4; CDR3 protein: CASSTRGTQINYGYTF
D gene: TRBD2; V gene: TRBV20-1; CDR3 protein: CSARDASGGASFETQYF
D gene: TRBD1; V gene: TRBV29-1; CDR3 protein: CSAGGLRNTEAFF
D gene: -; V gene: TRBV12-3/TRBV12-4; CDR3 protein: CASSSRERVSDEQFF
D gene: -; V gene: TRBV7-9; CDR3 protein: CASSLYQGISEQYF
D gene: -; V gene: TRBV20-1; CDR3 protein: CSAALVENIQYF
D gene: -; V gene: TRBV9; CDR3 protein: CASSVGTDTDTQYF
D gene: -; V gene: TRBV10-3; CDR3 protein: CAISPGMRDSPLHF
D gene: -; V gene: TRBV4-3; CDR3 protein: CASSQDRHGSQYF
D gene: -; V gene: TRBV4-3; CDR3 protein: CASSQRAGYEQYF
D gene: -; V gene: TRBV4-1; CDR3 protein: CASSQGTGFRSNQPQHF
D gene: -; V gene: TRBV4-2; CDR3 protein: CASSQDGSNSPLHF
D gene: -; V gene: TRBV4-1; CDR3 protein: CASSLAGPVAGELFF
D gene: TRBD2; V gene: TRBV20-1; CDR3 protein: CSARLYDSGTRAYEQYF
D gene: TRBD2; V gene: TRBV6-1; CDR3 protein: CASSGQRGKIYNEQFF
D gene: -; V gene: TRBV29-1; CDR3 protein: CSVDVRVHNYGYTF
D gene: -; V gene: TRBV29-1; CDR3 protein: CSVEGTATSGTEAFF
D gene: -; V gene: TRBV7-3; CDR3 protein: CASSLAPGWGYTF